What follows describes a single T cell receptor (beta chain). Each CDR3 protein gets one entry in TCRdb, which reprocessed the 5' RACE reads and gives no DNA. The listing records about 380,000 distinct CDR3 sequences. Germline loops: CDR1 LNHNV, CDR2 YYDKDF (reference sequence). The CDR3 loop spans 19 amino acids. The sample originates from a study of T cells expressing NK-cell markers. Looking at the study overall: Investigators obtained TCR beta repertoires from sorted CD3+CD56+NKG2C+, CD3+CD56+NKG2C- and CD3+CD56-NKG2C+ T cells.

This chain joins TRBV15 and TRBJ2-1; lacking DNA, the TRBD2 call made by TCRdb goes unchecked. What was sequenced was blood T cells: a sorted CD56 or NKG2C T cell subset, CD4+ or CD8+ T cells, or bulk PBMC T cells (not recorded which). This receptor was obtained from a man aged 18-70 years in good health. The CDR3 loop is CATSRGASGGLLRGNEQFF.